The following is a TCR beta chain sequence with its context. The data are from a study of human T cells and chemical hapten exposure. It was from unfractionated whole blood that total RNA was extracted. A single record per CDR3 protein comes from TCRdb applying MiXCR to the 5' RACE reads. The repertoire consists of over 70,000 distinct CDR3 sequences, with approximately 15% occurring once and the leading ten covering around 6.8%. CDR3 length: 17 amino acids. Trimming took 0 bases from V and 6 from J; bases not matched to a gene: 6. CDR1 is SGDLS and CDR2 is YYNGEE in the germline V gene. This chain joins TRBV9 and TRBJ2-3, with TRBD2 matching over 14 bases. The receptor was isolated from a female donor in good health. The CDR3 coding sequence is TGTGCCAGCAGCGTAGCCGGGACTAGCGGGGGCCCGGATACGCAGTATTTT. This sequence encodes CASSVAGTSGGPDTQYF.